The 21 T cell receptor beta chains below come from one sample, sequenced in a study of T cells in Graves' hyperthyroidism and ophthalmopathy. Researchers amplified the TCR beta CDR3 regions from RNA transcripts. A set of HTBI primers served as the primers for a first-round RT-PCR of the TCR CDR3. TCRdb recomputed calls from the multiplex PCR reads with MiXCR, one row per CDR3 protein. The table has about 640,000 distinct CDR3 sequences, 20% to 25% seen once. Sequenced material: blood. All receptors derive from a man aged 30-40 years with Graves' ophthalmopathy.

CDR3 bases: TGTGCCAGCAGTTTGGGACTAGCGGAAATCTACGAGCAGTACTTC. Translated, it gives CASSLGLAEIYEQYF. The chain uses TRBV28 and TRBJ2-7; TRBD2 aligns across 11 bases. With V trimmed by 3 bases and J by 3 bases, 4 bases remained unmatched. Germline V gene data show CDR1 as MDHEN and CDR2 as SYDVKM. This CDR3 region has 15 residues.

In its sample, this clonotype was seen many times. The CDR3 coding sequence is TGTGCCAGCCGGGGGGGGACTAGCGGCAATGAGCAGTTCTTC. Translation: CASRGGTSGNEQFF. The chain uses TRBV11-2 and TRBJ2-1; 11 bases are a match to TRBD2. Germline V gene data show CDR1 as SGHAT and CDR2 as FQNNGV. With 8 bases clipped from V and 6 bases from J, the junction kept 6 bases outside the gene matches. CDR3 length: 14 amino acids.

This clonotype was observed a few times. The V gene is TRBV12-3 or TRBV12-4, the J gene TRBJ2-3, with D perhaps matching TRBD2 (5 bases). The CDR3 contains 13 residues. The V and J ends lost 7 bases and 1 base respectively, with 9 bases between them. The CDR3 nucleotides are TGTGCCAGCAACTTACTAGGCACAGATACGCAGTATTTT. This gives the protein CASNLLGTDTQYF.

This clonotype was seen many times. The chain combines TRBV30 with TRBJ2-3; the D gene could be TRBD1 or TRBD2 (5 bases each). The V end was cut by 3 bases, the J end by 0 bases, with 16 bases between. The CDR3 has 16 residues. Germline CDR1 GTSNPN, CDR2 SVGIG (reference sequence). Here the CDR3 DNA reads TGTGCCTGGAGCCAGGCCTACGAGGGGAGCACAGATACGCAGTATTTT. Translated: CAWSQAYEGSTDTQYF.

This clonotype was observed a few times. The chain uses TRBV27 and TRBJ1-4, with a possible D match to TRBD1 (6 bases). From germline, CDR1 is MNHEY and CDR2 SMNVEV (reference sequence). The length of the CDR3 is 14 residues. Deletions cut 3 bases from V and 8 bases from J, with 13 bases between. CDR3 region: CASSFVTGSEKLFF. The CDR3 bases are TGTGCCAGCAGTTTCGTGACAGGTAGCGAAAAACTGTTTTTT.

This clonotype was counted a few times. V and J are TRBV5-1 and TRBJ2-4; 14 bases align to TRBD2. The J segment lost 7 bases and the V segment lost 1 base, leaving 10 bases of the junction unmatched. Germline lookup yields CDR1 SGHRS and CDR2 YFSETQ. The CDR3 has 18 residues. The CDR3: CASSLSATSGRGLNIQYF. The CDR3, as DNA: TGCGCCAGCAGCTTGTCCGCGACTAGCGGGAGGGGGTTGAACATTCAGTACTTC.

The chain joins TRBV5-4 to TRBJ2-6; 9 bases align to TRBD1. This CDR3 spans 20 amino acids. V lost 0 bases, J lost 0 bases, and 10 bases stayed unmatched. In germline, CDR1 is SGHNT, CDR2 YYREEE (reference sequence). The CDR3 is CASSLVFYRTGASGANVLTF. The DNA of the CDR3 is TGTGCCAGCAGCTTGGTTTTTTACCGGACAGGGGCCTCTGGGGCCAACGTCCTGACTTTC.

The genes are TRBV7-3 and TRBJ2-7; D is perhaps TRBD1 (6 bases). From germline, CDR1 is SGHTA and CDR2 FQGTGA. V lost 4 bases to trimming and J lost 7 bases, with 23 bases between them. The CDR3 is 16 amino acids. In DNA, the CDR3 is TGTGCCAGCAGCTCCCCTCCAACAGTGGGGGCTGGGGAGCAGTACTTC. Its protein is CASSSPPTVGAGEQYF. Full variable domain (outside the CDR3, taken from reference TRBV7-3 and TRBJ2-7): GAGVSQTPSNKVTEKGKYVELRCDPISGHTALYWYRQSLGQGPEFLIYFQGTGAADDSGLPNDRFFAVRPEGSVSTLKIQRTERGDSAVYLCASSSPPTVGAGEQYFGPGTRLTVT.

The genes are TRBV20-1 and TRBJ1-1; D gene uncertain. The CDR3 sequence is 14 residues long. Germline CDR1 reads DFQATT; CDR2 reads SNEGSKA (reference sequence). V dropped 5 bases and J dropped 4 bases, with 17 bases sitting between them. As DNA, the CDR3 is TGCAGTGCTCCCCCCCTGGAGGCGTCCACTGAAGCTTTCTTT. Translation: CSAPPLEASTEAFF.

This clonotype was seen at least ten times. The rearrangement joins TRBV20-1 to TRBJ2-7; D is unresolved. V lost 3 bases and J 9 bases, leaving 9 bases between the germline ends. Germline lookup yields CDR1 DFQATT and CDR2 SNEGSKA (reference sequence). The CDR3 is 10 residues long. CDR3 amino acids: CSARTTVQYF. The CDR3 bases are TGCAGTGCTAGGACCACGGTGCAGTACTTC.

The gene calls are TRBV6-5 and TRBJ2-1; tentative D call: TRBD2 (5 bases). This CDR3 contains 15 residues. Germline V gene data show CDR1 as MNHEY and CDR2 as SVGAGI. V was clipped by 0 bases and J by 9 bases, with 15 bases between them. As DNA, the CDR3 is TGTGCCAGCAGTTACTCTAGCGTTCGGAGGACTGAGCAGTTCTTC. Its translation is CASSYSSVRRTEQFF.

The chain combines TRBV4-1 with TRBJ1-2; weak D call: TRBD1 (6 bases). Germline V gives CDR1 MGHRA, CDR2 YSYEKL. Trimming cost V 0 bases and J 2 bases, with 13 bases left between them. The CDR3 totals 16 residues. CDR3 sequence: CASSQDRGGANYGYTF. CDR3 bases: TGCGCCAGCAGCCAAGATAGGGGGGGGGCGAACTATGGCTACACCTTC.

This clonotype was counted only a few times. The CDR3 nucleotides read TGTGCCAGCAGCCTCGGCGATCGAAGCGGGAGGGCCAATGAGCAGTTCTTC. This translates into CASSLGDRSGRANEQFF. This chain joins TRBV9 and TRBJ2-1, with 10 bases that match TRBD2. Germline CDR1 SGDLS, CDR2 YYNGEE. The CDR3 length is 17 residues. With V trimmed by 4 bases and J by 6 bases, 13 bases remained unmatched.

The rearrangement uses TRBV7-9 and TRBJ1-6, with TRBD1 as a possible D gene (5 bases). The CDR3 sequence is 16 residues long. Trimming pared 3 bases from V and 7 bases from J, leaving 16 bases between. Germline V lookup: CDR1 SEHNR, CDR2 FQNEAQ (reference sequence). The CDR3 DNA is TGTGCCAGCAGCTTGGGACTCACACTCCCCAATTCACCCCTCCACTTT. Translation: CASSLGLTLPNSPLHF.

This clonotype was counted a few times. CDR3 DNA: TGTGCCAGCAGTGATGGCTCGGCGGGGGAGACCCAGTACTTC. Its protein product is CASSDGSAGETQYF. The chain has TRBV11-1 and TRBJ2-5; D possibly corresponds to TRBD2 (6 bases). This CDR3 spans 14 amino acids. V was trimmed by 6 bases and J by 5 bases, leaving 16 bases between them. Germline V gene data show CDR1 as SGHAT and CDR2 as FQDESV (reference sequence).

This clonotype has only a few counts. The chain has TRBV7-2 and TRBJ2-1; 8 bases map to TRBD2. Germline CDR1 is SGHTA and CDR2 is FQGNSA. The CDR3 sequence is 15 residues long. The J segment lost 7 bases and the V segment lost 0 bases, leaving 5 bases of the junction unmatched. DNA of the CDR3: TGTGCCAGCAGCTTAGCTAGCGGGATTAAAAATGAGCAGTTCTTC. Translated: CASSLASGIKNEQFF.

This clonotype has a count of ten or more. This rearrangement joins TRBV7-8 to TRBJ2-7; D uncertain. CDR1 and CDR2 (germline): SGHVS, FQNEAQ. V dropped 4 bases and J dropped 5 bases, with 12 bases sitting between them. This CDR3 spans 13 amino acids. CDR3 protein: CASSSDLRNEQYF. The CDR3 bases are TGTGCCAGCAGCTCAGACTTGAGGAACGAGCAGTACTTC.

This clonotype was counted only a few times. The V call is TRBV12-5, the J call TRBJ2-3; D remains unclear. Between the trimmed V and J ends, which lost 4 bases and 6 bases, there was a span of 8 bases. CDR1 is LGHNT, CDR2 FRNRAP, per germline. The CDR3 covers 12 residues. CDR3 DNA sequence: TGTGCTAGTGGTTACGACCCCGATACGCAGTATTTT. Its translation is CASGYDPDTQYF.

With respect to this clonotype: An end of the junction does not agree with germline; a read error may underlie this. V gene TRBV11-2 combines with J gene TRBJ2-3; 8 bases line up with TRBD2. The V gene's germline CDR1 is SGHAT and CDR2 FQNNGV. The CDR3 is made up of 16 amino acids. The CDR3 loop reads CASSRRLALSTDAQYF. The CDR3 DNA follows: TGTGCCAGCAGCCGTCGACTAGCGTTAAGCACAGATGCGCAGTATTTT.

This clonotype showed up many times. The chain employs TRBV11-2 and TRBJ2-7; 11 bases fit TRBD2. CDR1 is SGHAT, CDR2 FQNNGV, per germline. With V trimmed by 0 bases and J by 5 bases, 6 bases remained unmatched. CDR3 size: 16 residues. DNA of the CDR3: TGTGCCAGCAGCTTAGATTTGACTAGCGGGACTAACGAGCAGTACTTC. It yields the protein CASSLDLTSGTNEQYF.

The V and J genes are TRBV18 and TRBJ2-3; tentative D call: TRBD2 (6 bases). The ends were cut back, 3 bases at V and 0 bases at J, with 16 bases in the middle. The germline V gene has CDR1 KGHSH and CDR2 LQKENI. The CDR3 has 17 residues. The CDR3 spells CASSPPRPGGSTDTQYF. The CDR3 nucleotides are TGTGCCAGCTCACCCCCACGGCCTGGAGGGAGCACAGATACGCAGTATTTT. The variable domain in full, with the rest retrieved from reference TRBV18 and TRBJ2-3, is NAGVMQNPRHLVRRRGQEARLRCSPMKGHSHVYWYRQLPEEGLKFMVYLQKENIIDESGMPKERFSAEFPKEGPSILRIQQVVRGDSAAYFCASSPPRPGGSTDTQYFGPGTRLTVL.